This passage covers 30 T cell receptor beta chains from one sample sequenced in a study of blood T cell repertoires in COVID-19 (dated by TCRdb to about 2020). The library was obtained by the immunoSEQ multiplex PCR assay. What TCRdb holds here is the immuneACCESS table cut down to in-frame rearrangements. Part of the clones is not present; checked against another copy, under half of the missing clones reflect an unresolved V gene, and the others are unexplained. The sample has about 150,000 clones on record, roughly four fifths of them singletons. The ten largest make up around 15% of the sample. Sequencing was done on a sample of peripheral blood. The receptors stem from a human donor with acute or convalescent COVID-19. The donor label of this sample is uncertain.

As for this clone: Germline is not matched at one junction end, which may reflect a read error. The CDR3 is CASSLILAEKETQYF. The CDR3 bases are TGTGCTAGCAGCTTGATACTAGCGGAAAAAGAGACCCAGTACTTC. This chain uses TRBV7-7 with TRBJ2-5; 8 nucleotides line up with TRBD2. CDR1 is SSHAT, CDR2 FNYEAQ, per germline (reference sequence). The CDR3 covers 15 residues.

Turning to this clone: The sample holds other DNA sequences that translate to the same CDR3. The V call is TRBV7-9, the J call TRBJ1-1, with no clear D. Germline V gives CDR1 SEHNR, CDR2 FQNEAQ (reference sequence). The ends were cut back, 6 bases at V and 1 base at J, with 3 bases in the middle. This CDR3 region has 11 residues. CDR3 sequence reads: CASSRNTEAFF. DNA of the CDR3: TGTGCCAGCAGTCGGAACACTGAAGCTTTCTTT.

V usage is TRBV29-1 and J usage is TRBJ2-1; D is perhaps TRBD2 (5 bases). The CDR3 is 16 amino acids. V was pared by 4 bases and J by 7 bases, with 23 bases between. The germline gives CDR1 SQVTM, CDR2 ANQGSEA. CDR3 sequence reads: CSVVLLGVALGNEQFF. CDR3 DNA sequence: TGCAGCGTTGTACTCCTCGGGGTAGCCCTCGGGAATGAGCAGTTCTTC.

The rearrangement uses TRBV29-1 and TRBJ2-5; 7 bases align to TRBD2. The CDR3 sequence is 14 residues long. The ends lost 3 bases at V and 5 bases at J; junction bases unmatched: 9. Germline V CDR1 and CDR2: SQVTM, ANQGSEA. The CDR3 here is CSVDVGGIGETQYF. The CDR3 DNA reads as TGCAGCGTTGACGTCGGGGGGATTGGGGAGACCCAGTACTTC.

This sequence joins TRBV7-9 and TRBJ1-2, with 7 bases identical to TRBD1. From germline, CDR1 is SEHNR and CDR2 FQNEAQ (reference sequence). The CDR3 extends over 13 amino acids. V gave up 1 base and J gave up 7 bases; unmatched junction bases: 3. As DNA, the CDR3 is TGTGCCAGCAGCTTAGGACAGGGTTTTGGCTACACCTTC. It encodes CASSLGQGFGYTF.

CDR3 in amino acids: CASSLGQGADEQYF. The CDR3 bases are TGCGCCAGCAGCTTGGGGCAGGGGGCCGACGAGCAGTACTTC. The gene calls are TRBV5-1 and TRBJ2-7; TRBD1 aligns across 8 bases. V lost 0 bases to trimming and J lost 5 bases; unmatched junction nucleotides: 4. Germline V gene sequence: CDR1 SGHRS, CDR2 YFSETQ. The CDR3 sequence is 14 residues long.

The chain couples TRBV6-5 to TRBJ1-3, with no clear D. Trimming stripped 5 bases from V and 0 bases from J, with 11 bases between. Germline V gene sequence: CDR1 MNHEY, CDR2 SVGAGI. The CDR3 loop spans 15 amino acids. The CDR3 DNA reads TGTGCCAGCAGTCGCCGTTTTAGCTCTGGAAACACCATATATTTT. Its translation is CASSRRFSSGNTIYF.

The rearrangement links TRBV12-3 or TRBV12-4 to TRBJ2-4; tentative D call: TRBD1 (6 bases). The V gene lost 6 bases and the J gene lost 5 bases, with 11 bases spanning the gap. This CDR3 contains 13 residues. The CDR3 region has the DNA TGTGCCAGCAGCCTGGACAGCCAAAACATTCAGTACTTC. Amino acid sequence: CASSLDSQNIQYF.

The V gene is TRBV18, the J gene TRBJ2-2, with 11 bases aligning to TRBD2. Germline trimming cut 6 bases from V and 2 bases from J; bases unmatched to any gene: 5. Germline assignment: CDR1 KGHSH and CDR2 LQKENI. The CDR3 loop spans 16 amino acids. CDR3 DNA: TGTGCCAGCTCCCCCACTAGCGGGGGAAACACCGGGGAGCTGTTTTTT. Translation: CASSPTSGGNTGELFF.

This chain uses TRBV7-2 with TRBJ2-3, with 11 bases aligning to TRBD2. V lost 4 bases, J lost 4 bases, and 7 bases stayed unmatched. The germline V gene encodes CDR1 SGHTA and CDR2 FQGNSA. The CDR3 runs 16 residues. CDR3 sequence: CASSYLSGGASDTQYF. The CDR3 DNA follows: TGTGCCAGCAGCTACCTTAGCGGGGGGGCTTCAGATACGCAGTATTTT.

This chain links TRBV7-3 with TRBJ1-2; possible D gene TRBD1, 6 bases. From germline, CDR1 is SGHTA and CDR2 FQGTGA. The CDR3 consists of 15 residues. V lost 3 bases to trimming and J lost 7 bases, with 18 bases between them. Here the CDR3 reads CASSLGAFPQGGYTF. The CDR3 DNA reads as TGTGCCAGCAGCTTGGGGGCCTTTCCACAGGGTGGCTACACCTTC.

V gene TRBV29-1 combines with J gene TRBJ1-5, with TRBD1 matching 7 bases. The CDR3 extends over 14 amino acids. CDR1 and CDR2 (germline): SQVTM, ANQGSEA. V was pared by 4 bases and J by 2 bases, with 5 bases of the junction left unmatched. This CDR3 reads CSVVQGKGNQPQHF. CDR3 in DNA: TGCAGCGTTGTACAGGGGAAAGGCAATCAGCCCCAGCATTTT.

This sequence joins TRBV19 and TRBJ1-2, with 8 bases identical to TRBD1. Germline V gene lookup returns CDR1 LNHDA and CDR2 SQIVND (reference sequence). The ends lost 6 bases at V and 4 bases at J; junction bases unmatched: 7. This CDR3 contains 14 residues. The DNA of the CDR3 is TGTGCCAGTAGCTTGACAGGGGTGGTCTATGGCTACACCTTC. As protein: CASSLTGVVYGYTF.

CDR3 loop: CASSPTETSTDTQYF. The CDR3 bases are TGTGCCAGCAGCCCGACGGAGACTAGCACAGATACGCAGTATTTT. The gene calls are TRBV7-9 and TRBJ2-3; no clear D. Per the germline V gene, CDR1 is SEHNR and CDR2 is FQNEAQ (reference sequence). V dropped 5 bases and J dropped 0 bases, with 12 bases sitting between them. The CDR3 has 15 amino acids.

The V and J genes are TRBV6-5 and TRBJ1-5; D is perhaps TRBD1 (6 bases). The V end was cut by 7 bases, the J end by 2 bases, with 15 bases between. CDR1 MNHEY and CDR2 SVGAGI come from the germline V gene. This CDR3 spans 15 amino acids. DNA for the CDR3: TGTGCCAGCACACCCACAGGGAAGGGCAATCAGCCCCAGCATTTT. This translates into CASTPTGKGNQPQHF.

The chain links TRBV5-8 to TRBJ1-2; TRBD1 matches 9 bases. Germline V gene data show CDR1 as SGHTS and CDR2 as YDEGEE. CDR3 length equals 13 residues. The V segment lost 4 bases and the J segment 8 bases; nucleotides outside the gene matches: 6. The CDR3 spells CASSVGTGIGYTF. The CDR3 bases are TGTGCCAGCAGCGTAGGGACAGGGATCGGCTACACCTTC.

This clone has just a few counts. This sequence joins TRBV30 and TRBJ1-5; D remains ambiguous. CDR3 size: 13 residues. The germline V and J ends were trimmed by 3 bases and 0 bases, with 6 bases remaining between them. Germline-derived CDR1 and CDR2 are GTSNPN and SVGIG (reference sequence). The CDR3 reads CAWRADSNQPQHF. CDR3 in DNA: TGTGCCTGGAGGGCGGATAGCAATCAGCCCCAGCATTTT.

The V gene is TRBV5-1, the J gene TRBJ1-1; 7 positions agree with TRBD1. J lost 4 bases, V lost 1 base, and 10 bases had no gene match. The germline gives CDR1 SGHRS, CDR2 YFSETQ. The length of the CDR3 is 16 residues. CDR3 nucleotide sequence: TGCGCCAGCAGCTTGTCGGGACAGATTTTAGGCACTGAAGCTTTCTTT. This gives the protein CASSLSGQILGTEAFF.

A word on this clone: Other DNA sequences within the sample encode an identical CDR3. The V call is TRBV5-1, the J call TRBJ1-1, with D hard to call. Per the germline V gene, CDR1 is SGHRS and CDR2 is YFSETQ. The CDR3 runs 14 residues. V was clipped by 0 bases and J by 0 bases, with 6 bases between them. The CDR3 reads CASSLDSMNTEAFF. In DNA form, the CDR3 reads TGCGCCAGCAGCTTGGACAGCATGAACACTGAAGCTTTCTTT.

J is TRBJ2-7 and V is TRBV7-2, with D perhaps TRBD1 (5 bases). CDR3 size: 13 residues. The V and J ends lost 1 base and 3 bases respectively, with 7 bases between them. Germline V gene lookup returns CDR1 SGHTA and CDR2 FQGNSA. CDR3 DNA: TGTGCCAGCAGCTTAGAGGGGCGCTACGAGCAGTACTTC. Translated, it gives CASSLEGRYEQYF.

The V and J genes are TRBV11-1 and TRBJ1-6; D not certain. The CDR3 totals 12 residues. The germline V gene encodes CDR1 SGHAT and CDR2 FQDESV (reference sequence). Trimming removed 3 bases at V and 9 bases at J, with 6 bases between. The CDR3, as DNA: TGTGCCAGCAGCTTTGAGGGTTCACCCCTCCACTTT. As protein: CASSFEGSPLHF.

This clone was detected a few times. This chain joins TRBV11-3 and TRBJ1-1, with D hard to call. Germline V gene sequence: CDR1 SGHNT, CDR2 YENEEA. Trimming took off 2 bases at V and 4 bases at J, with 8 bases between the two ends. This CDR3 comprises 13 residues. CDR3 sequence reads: CASSLFAGTEAFF. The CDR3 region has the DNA TGTGCCAGCAGCTTATTCGCGGGCACTGAAGCTTTCTTT.

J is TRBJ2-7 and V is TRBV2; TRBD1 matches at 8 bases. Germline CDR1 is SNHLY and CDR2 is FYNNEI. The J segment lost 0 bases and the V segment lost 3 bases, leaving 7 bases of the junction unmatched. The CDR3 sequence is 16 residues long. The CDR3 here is CASSDPAGTGSYEQYF. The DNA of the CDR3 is TGTGCCAGCAGTGACCCAGCCGGGACAGGCTCCTACGAGCAGTACTTC.

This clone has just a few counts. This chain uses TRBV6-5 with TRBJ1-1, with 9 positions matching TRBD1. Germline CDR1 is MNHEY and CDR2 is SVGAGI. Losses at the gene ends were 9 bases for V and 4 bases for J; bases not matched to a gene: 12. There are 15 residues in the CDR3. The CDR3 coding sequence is TGTGCCAGTACCCCGGGACAGGGTCGTTTCACTGAAGCTTTCTTT. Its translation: CASTPGQGRFTEAFF.

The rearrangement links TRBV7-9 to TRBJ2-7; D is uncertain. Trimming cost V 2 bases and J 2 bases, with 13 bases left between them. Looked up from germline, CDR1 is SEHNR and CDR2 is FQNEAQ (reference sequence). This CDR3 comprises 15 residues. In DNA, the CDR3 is TGTGCCAGCAGCTTAAGTGACATTCAAGCCTACGAGCAGTACTTC. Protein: CASSLSDIQAYEQYF.

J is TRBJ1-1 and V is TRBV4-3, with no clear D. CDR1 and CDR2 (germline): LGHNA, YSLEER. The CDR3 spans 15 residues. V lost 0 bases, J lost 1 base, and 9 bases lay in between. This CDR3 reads CASSQDKSGNTEAFF. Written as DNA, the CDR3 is TGCGCCAGCAGCCAAGATAAATCGGGGAACACTGAAGCTTTCTTT.

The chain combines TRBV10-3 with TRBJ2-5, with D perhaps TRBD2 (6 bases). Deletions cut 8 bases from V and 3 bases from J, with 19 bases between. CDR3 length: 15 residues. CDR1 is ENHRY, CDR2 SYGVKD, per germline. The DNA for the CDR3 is TGTGCCATCGCGAAAGGACTAACTCAAGAAGAGACCCAGTACTTC. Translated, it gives CAIAKGLTQEETQYF.

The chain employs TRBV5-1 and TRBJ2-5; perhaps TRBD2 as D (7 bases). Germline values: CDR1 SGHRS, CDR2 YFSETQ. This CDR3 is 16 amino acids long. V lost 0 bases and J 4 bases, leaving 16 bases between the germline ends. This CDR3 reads CASSLVVAGAGETQYF. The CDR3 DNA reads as TGCGCCAGCAGCTTGGTGGTTGCGGGGGCAGGAGAGACCCAGTACTTC. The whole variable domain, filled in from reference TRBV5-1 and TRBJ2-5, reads KAGVTQTPRYLIKTRGQQVTLSCSPISGHRSVSWYQQTPGQGLQFLFEYFSETQRNKGNFPGRFSGRQFSNSRSEMNVSTLELGDSALYLCASSLVVAGAGETQYFGPGTRLLVL.

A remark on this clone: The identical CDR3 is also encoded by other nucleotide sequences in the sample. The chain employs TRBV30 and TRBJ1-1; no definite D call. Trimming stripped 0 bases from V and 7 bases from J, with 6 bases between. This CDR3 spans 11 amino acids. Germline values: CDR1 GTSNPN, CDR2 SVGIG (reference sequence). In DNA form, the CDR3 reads TGTGCCTGGAGTGTACTTAGTGAAGCTTTCTTT. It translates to CAWSVLSEAFF.

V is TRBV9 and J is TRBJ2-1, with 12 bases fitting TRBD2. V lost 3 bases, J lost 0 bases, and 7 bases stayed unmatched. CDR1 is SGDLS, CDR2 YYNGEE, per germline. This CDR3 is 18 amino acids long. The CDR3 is CASSGLLAGGVSYNEQFF. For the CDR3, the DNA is TGTGCCAGCAGCGGTTTACTAGCGGGGGGCGTCTCCTACAATGAGCAGTTCTTC.